Sequencing of this TCR beta chain was carried out in a study of T cell responses to AZD1222 COVID-19 vaccine. Study-level results: Dominant at 160-218 and 743-854, vaccine-associated CD4 TCRs also spanned spike. Clonal diversity was possibly underestimated, and the donors were mostly white British, with more females. Nearly half of spike-specific TCRs reportedly target unmutated variant regions.

Trimming stripped 3 bases from V and 2 bases from J, with 11 bases between. This CDR3 is 15 amino acids long. Germline assignment: CDR1 MNHEY and CDR2 SMNVEV (reference sequence). Generated by immunoSEQ multiplex PCR, the TCRdb table keeps only in-frame clones and is missing some. The sample consists of about 180,000 clones, around 94% of them appearing once. Comments on this clone: Its antigen is unidentified.

The J gene is TRBJ1-5, the V gene TRBV27; D call uncertain. The sample consisted of peripheral blood, taken 28 days after the second AZD1222 dose. The clonotype originates from an adult who received the AZD1222 COVID-19 vaccine. CDR3 DNA sequence: TGTGCCAGCAGTTTGTTCCTAGGCGGCAATCAGCCCCAGCATTTT. Amino acids: CASSLFLGGNQPQHF.